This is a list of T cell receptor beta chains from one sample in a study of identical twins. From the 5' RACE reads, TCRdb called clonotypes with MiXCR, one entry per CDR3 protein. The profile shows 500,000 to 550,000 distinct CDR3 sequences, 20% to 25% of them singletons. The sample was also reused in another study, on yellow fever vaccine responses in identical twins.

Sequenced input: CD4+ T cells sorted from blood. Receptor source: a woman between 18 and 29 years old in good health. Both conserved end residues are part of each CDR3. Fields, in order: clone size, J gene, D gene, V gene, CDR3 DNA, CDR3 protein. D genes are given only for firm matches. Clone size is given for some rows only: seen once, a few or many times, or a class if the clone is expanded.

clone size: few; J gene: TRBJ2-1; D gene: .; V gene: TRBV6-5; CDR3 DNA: TGTGCCAGCAGCCGAGTTGCGGGAAATGAGCAGTTCTTC; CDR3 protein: CASSRVAGNEQFF
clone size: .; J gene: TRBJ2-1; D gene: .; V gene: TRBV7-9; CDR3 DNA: TGTGCCAGCAGCTTAGACAGGACGTTTCTATATAATGAGCAGTTCTTC; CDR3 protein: CASSLDRTFLYNEQFF
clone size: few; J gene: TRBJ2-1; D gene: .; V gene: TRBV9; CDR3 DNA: TGTGCCAGCAGCGTAGTCCTGGGGAGAAGCTCCTACAATGAGCAGTTCTTC; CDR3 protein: CASSVVLGRSSYNEQFF
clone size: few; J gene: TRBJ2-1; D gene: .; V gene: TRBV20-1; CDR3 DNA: TGCAGTGCTAGAGTCGTTAGCAGATACAATGAGCAGTTCTTC; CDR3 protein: CSARVVSRYNEQFF
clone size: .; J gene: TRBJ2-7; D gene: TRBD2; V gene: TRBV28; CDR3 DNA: TGTGCCAGCAGTTTGGGGATAGCGGGACCCTACGAGCAGTACTTC; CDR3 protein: CASSLGIAGPYEQYF
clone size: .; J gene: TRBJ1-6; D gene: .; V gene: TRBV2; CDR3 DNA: TGTGCCAGCAGTGATACAGCGACCGTTACCAATAATTCACCCCTCCACTTT; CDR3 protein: CASSDTATVTNNSPLHF
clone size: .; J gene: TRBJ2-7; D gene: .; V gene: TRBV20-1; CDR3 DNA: TGCAGTGCTAGACGGTTCGGGTGGGAGGCCCCCTACGAGCAGTACTTC; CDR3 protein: CSARRFGWEAPYEQYF
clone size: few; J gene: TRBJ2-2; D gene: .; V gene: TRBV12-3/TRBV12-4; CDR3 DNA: TGTGCCAGCAGTTTGCGGCGGTTCGCGAACACCGGGGAGCTGTTTTTT; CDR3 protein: CASSLRRFANTGELFF
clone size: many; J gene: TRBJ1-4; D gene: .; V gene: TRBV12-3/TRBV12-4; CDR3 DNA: TGTGCCAGCAGCCGGGGACGAACAAATGAAAAACTGTTTTTT; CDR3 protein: CASSRGRTNEKLFF
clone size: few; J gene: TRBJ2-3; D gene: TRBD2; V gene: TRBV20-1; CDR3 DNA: TGCAGTGCCGACGGGACTAGCGGGAGTGCAGATACGCAGTATTTT; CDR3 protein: CSADGTSGSADTQYF
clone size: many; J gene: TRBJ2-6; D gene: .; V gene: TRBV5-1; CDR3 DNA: TGCGCCAGCAGCTTGGGTCCTGGGGCCAACGTCCTGACTTTC; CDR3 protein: CASSLGPGANVLTF
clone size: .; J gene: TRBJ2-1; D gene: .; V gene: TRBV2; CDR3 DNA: TGTGCCAGCATCCAGGGGGGGGGTAACAATGAGCAGTTCTTC; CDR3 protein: CASIQGGGNNEQFF
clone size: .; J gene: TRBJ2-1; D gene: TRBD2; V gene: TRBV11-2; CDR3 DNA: TGTGCCAGCAGCCGAGTAGCGGGGGGGGCCTACAATGAGCAGTTCTTC; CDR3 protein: CASSRVAGGAYNEQFF
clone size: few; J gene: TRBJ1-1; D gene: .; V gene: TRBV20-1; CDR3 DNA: TGCAGTGCTATAACAGGGTTGAACACTGAAGCTTTCTTT; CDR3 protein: CSAITGLNTEAFF
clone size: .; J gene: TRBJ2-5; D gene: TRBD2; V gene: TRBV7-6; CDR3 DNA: TGTGCCAGCAGCTTAGGAAGGGGCGGGACTAGCGGGAGTGAGACCCAGTACTTC; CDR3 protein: CASSLGRGGTSGSETQYF
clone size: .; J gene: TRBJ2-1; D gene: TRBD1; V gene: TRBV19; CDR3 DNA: TGTGCCAGTACCCGAGGGGGACAGGGCTACAATGAGCAGTTCTTC; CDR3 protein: CASTRGGQGYNEQFF
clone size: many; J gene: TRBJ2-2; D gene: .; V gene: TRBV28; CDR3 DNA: TGTGCCAGCTCGAGTGGGGGGGCGCGGGAGCTGTTTTTT; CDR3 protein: CASSSGGARELFF
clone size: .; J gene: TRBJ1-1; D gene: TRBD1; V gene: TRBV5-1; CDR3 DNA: TGCGCCAGCAGCCCCAGGGGGGACACTGAAGTTTTCTTT; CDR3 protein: CASSPRGDTEVFF
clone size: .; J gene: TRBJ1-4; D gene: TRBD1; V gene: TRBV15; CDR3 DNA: TGTGCCACCAGCAGAGGACAGGGAGGCGGTGATGAAAAACTGTTTTTT; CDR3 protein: CATSRGQGGGDEKLFF
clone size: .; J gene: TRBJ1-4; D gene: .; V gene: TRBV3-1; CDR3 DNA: TGTGCCAGCAGAACAGCGGCAACTAATGAAAAACTGTTTTTT; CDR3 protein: CASRTAATNEKLFF
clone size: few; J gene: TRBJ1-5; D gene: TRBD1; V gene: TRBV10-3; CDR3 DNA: TGTGCCACCGGACAGGACCGCAATCAGCCCCAGCATTTT; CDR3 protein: CATGQDRNQPQHF
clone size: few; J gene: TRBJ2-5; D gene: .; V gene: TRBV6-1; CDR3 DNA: TGTGCCAGCATCGGCGGAGTTGGGGAGACCCAGTACTTC; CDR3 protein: CASIGGVGETQYF
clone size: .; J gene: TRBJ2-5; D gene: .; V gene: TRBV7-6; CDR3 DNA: TGTGCCAGCAGCCGCAGGGATAGGGAGACCCAGTACTTC; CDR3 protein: CASSRRDRETQYF
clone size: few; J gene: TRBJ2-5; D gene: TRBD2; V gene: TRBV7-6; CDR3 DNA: TGTGCCAGCAGCTTAAGTCCCCGGCTAGCGGGGGTTACTGAACAAGAGACCCAGTACTTC; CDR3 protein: CASSLSPRLAGVTEQETQYF
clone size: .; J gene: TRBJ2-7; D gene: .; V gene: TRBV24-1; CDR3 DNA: TGTGCCACCAGTGATCCCATAGCGGTAAGCTCCTACGAGCAGTACTTC; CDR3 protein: CATSDPIAVSSYEQYF
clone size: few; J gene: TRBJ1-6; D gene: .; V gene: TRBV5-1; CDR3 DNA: TGCGCCAGCAGCTCCGAGGGACGGGCCTATAATTCACCCCTCCACTTT; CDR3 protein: CASSSEGRAYNSPLHF
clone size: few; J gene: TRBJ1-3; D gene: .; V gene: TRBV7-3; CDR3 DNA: TGTGCCAACACAACTAACTCTGGAAACACCATATATTTT; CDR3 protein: CANTTNSGNTIYF
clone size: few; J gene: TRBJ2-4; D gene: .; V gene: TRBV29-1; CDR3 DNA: TGCAGCGCTTCCGACACCGCCAAAAACATTCAGTACTTC; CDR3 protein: CSASDTAKNIQYF
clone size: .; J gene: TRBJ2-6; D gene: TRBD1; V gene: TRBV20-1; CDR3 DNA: TGCAGTGCTGTAACAGGGGCTGGGGCCAACGTCCTGACTTTC; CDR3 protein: CSAVTGAGANVLTF
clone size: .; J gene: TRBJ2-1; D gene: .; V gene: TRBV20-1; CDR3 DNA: TGCAGTGCTAGAGAAGGACTTACCGCTAGCTCCTACAATGAGCAGTTCTTC; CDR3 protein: CSAREGLTASSYNEQFF
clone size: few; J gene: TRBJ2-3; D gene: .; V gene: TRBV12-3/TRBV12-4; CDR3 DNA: TGTGCCAGCAGTTCCTGGACCGAGAAAGATACGCAGTATTTT; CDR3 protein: CASSSWTEKDTQYF